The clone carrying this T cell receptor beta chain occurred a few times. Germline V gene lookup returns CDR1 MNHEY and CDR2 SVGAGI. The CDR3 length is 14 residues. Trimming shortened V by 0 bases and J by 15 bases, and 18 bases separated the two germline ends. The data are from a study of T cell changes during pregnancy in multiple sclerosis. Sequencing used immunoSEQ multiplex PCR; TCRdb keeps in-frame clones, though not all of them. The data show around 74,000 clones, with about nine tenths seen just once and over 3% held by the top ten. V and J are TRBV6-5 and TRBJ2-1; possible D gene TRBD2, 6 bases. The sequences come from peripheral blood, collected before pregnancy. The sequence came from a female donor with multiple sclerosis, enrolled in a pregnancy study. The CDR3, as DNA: TGTGCCAGCAGTTACTCGGGACTCAGGCTGCTTTTGTTCTTC. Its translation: CASSYSGLRLLLFF.